This T cell receptor beta chain was recorded in a study of blood T cell repertoires in COVID-19. Study at large: Acute and convalescent COVID-19 specimens originated in the United States, Italy and Spain. Nucleic acid was either cDNA or gDNA, and it came from T cells, B-cell-depleted T cells, or PBMCs.

In the source study's methods: Amplification of reference gene primers was used by the study to estimate nucleated cell counts. TCRdb keeps only in-frame clones here, not all; method: immunoSEQ multiplex PCR. The V and J calls and the clone size are those of that table, but D and trimming were determined from the DNA. The table includes 50,000 to 65,000 clones, roughly 88% detected once. Germline lookup yields CDR1 SGDLS and CDR2 YYNGEE. This CDR3 comprises 14 residues. With 3 bases removed from V and 8 bases from J, the gap between germline ends came to 14 bases. This TCR came from a middle-aged man with active COVID-19. The gene calls are TRBV9 and TRBJ1-4; D not resolved. The sample consisted of peripheral blood. The CDR3 DNA reads as TGTGCCAGCAGCGCGGGGTCCTTGAAGGAAAAACTGTTTTTT. Amino acid sequence: CASSAGSLKEKLFF.